This T cell receptor beta chain was obtained from a study of tumor-infiltrating lymphocytes in oesophageal squamous cell carcinoma. On this clonotype: Given the absence of the conserved phenylalanine or tryptophan at the CDR3 end, a read error is likely.

One entry per CDR3 protein, called by TCRdb with MiXCR from the PCR reads. The table has over 10,000 distinct CDR3 sequences, more than 45% seen once. Germline V gives CDR1 LGHNA, CDR2 YNFKEQ. The CDR3 sequence is 15 residues long. The V segment lost 4 bases and the J segment 11 bases; nucleotides outside the gene matches: 16. The chain recombines TRBV4-2 with TRBJ2-5; TRBD1 matches at 7 bases. The receptor was derived from a female donor with esophageal squamous cell carcinoma. The sequenced sample consisted of esophageal tumor tissue. The CDR3 is CASSLGTVGTDTQYS. The CDR3 bases are TGTGCCAGCAGCCTAGGGACAGTAGGCACAGATACGCAGTACTCC.